Listed here are 4 T cell receptor beta chains from one sample, sequenced in a study of beta chain features in type 1 diabetes. Overall study results and limits: Among all four CD4+ subsets, Type 1 diabetes patients had TCRB CDR3s that were moderately but significantly shorter.

The antigens for these receptors are not known. The authors reverse transcribed all of the isolated RNA, so sequencing captured expressed TCRB transcripts. TCRdb's table, derived via immunoSEQ multiplex PCR, lists solely in-frame clones and lacks some. The sample consists of some 700,000 clones, under 15% of them appearing once. Sequencing input: naive CD4+ T cells from blood. The receptors were sampled from a man between 18 and 29 years old with type 1 diabetes.

The chain has TRBV30 and TRBJ2-5; D unclear. Trimming took 5 bases from V and 5 from J, leaving 6 bases between them. CDR1 and CDR2 (germline): GTSNPN, SVGIG (reference sequence). This CDR3 is 10 amino acids long. The CDR3 region has the DNA TGTGCCTGGGGCGATGAGACCCAGTACTTC. Residues: CAWGDETQYF. The whole variable domain, filled in from reference TRBV30 and TRBJ2-5, reads SQTIHQWPATLVQPVGSPLSLECTVEGTSNPNLYWYRQAAGRGLQLLFYSVGIGQISSEVPQNLSASRPQDRQFILSSKKLLLSDSGFYLCAWGDETQYFGPGTRLLVL.

The rearrangement joins TRBV6-5 to TRBJ1-5, with unresolved D. Germline lookup yields CDR1 MNHEY and CDR2 SVGAGI. The CDR3 has 15 amino acids. Trimming left V 2 bases short and J 3 bases short, with 11 bases between. The CDR3, as DNA: TGTGCCAGCAGTTACGGATCCGGGAACAATCAGCCCCAGCATTTT. Translation gives CASSYGSGNNQPQHF.

This clone has a handful of counts. The gene calls are TRBV28 and TRBJ2-5; D is undetermined. This CDR3 region has 12 residues. Germline assignment: CDR1 MDHEN and CDR2 SYDVKM. V was shortened by 2 bases and J by 5 bases, with 6 bases between the two germline ends. The CDR3 region has the DNA TGTGCCAGCAGTTTAACCCAGGAGACCCAGTACTTC. Its protein is CASSLTQETQYF.

V is TRBV15 and J is TRBJ2-5; D perhaps matches TRBD2 (6 bases). Deletions cut 0 bases from V and 5 bases from J, with 16 bases between. This CDR3 contains 16 residues. Germline V gene data show CDR1 as LNHNV and CDR2 as YYDKDF (reference sequence). Here the CDR3 reads CATSRDQASVVETQYF. The CDR3 DNA follows: TGTGCCACCAGCAGAGATCAGGCTAGCGTGGTGGAGACCCAGTACTTC.